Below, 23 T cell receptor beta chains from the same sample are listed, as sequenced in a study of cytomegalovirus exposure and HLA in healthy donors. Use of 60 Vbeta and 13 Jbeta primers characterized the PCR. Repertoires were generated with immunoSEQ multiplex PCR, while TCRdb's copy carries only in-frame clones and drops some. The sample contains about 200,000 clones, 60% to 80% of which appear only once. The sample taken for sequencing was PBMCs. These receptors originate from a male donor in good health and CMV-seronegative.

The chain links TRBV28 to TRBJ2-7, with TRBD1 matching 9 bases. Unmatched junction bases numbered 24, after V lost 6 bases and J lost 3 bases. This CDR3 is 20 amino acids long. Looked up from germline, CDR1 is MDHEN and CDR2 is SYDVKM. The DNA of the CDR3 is TGTGCCAGCAGCTATAACCATATGCGCCCGGGACAGGGTTTCGACTACGAGCAGTACTTC. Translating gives CASSYNHMRPGQGFDYEQYF.

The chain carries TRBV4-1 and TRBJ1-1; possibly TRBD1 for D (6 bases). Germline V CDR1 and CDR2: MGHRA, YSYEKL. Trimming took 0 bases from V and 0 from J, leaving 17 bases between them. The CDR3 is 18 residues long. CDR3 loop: CASSQDSPGQMLNTEAFF. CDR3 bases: TGCGCCAGCAGCCAAGATTCCCCAGGACAGATGTTGAACACTGAAGCTTTCTTT.

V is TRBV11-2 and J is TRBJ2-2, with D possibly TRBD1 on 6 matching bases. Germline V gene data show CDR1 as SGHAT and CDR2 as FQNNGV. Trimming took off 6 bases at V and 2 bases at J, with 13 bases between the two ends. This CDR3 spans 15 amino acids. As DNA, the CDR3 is TGTGCCAGCAGGCTCAGGGGAAGCAACACCGGGGAGCTGTTTTTT. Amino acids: CASRLRGSNTGELFF.

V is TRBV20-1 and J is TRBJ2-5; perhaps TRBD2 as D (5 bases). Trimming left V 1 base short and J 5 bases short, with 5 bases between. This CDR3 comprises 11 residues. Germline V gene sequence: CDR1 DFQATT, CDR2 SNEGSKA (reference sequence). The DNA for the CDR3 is TGCAGTGCTAGAGCGGGGGAGACCCAGTACTTC. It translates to CSARAGETQYF.

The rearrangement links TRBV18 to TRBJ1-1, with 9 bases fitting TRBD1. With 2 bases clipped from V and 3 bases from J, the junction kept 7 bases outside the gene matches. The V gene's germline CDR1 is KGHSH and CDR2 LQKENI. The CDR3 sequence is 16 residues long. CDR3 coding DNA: TGTGCCAGCTCACCAAGGGTGGGACAGGGCTACACTGAAGCTTTCTTT. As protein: CASSPRVGQGYTEAFF.

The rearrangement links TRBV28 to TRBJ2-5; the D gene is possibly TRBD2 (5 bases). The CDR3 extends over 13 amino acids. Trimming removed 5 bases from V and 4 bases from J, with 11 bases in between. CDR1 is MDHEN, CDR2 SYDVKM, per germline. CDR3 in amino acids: CASSPTAGETQYF. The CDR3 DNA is TGTGCCAGCAGTCCGACGGCGGGAGAGACCCAGTACTTC.

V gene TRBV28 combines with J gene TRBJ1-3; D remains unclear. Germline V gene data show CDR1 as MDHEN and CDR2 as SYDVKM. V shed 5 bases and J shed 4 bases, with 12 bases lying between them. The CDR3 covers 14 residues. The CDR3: CASSPFGFGNTIYF. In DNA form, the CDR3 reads TGTGCCAGCAGTCCCTTCGGGTTCGGAAACACCATATATTTT.

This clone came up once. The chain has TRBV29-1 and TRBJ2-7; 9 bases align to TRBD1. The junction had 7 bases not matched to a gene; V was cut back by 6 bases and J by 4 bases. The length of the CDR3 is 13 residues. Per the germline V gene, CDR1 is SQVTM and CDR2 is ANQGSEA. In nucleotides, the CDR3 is TGCAGCGTCGGGACAGGGTATGGTTACGAGCAGTACTTC. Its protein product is CSVGTGYGYEQYF.

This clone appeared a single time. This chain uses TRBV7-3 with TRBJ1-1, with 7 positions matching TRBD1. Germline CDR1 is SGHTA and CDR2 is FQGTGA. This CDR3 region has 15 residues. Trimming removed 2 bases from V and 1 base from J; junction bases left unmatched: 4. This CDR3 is CASSLGDRRNTEAFF. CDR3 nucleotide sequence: TGTGCCAGCAGCTTAGGGGACAGAAGGAACACTGAAGCTTTCTTT.

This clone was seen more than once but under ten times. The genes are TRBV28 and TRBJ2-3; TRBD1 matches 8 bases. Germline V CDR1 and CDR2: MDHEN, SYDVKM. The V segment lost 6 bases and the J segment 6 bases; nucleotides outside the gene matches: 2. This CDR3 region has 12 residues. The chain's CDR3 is CASRTGVDTQYF. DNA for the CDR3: TGTGCCAGCAGGACAGGGGTGGATACGCAGTATTTT.

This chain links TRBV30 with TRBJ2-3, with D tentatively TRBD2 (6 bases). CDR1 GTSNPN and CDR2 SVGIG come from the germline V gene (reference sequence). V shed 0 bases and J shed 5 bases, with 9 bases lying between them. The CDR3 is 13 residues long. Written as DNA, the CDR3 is TGTGCCTGGAGTGTCCGGGAGAGAGATACGCAGTATTTT. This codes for CAWSVRERDTQYF.

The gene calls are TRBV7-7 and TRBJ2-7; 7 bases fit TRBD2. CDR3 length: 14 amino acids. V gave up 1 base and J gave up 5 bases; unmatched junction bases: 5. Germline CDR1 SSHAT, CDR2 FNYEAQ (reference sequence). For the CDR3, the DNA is TGTGCCAGCAGCTTAGGATTGAGCGGGGACGAGCAGTACTTC. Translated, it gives CASSLGLSGDEQYF.

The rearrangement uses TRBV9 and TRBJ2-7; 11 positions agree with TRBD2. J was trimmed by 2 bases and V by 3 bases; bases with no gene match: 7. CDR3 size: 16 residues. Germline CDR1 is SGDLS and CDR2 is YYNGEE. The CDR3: CASSAFGTSGTYEQYF. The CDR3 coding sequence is TGTGCCAGCAGCGCGTTCGGGACTAGCGGTACCTACGAGCAGTACTTC. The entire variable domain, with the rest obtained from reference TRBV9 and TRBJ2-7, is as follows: DSGVTQTPKHLITATGQRVTLRCSPRSGDLSVYWYQQSLDQGLQFLIQYYNGEERAKGNILERFSAQQFPDLHSELNLSSLELGDSALYFCASSAFGTSGTYEQYFGPGTRLTVT.

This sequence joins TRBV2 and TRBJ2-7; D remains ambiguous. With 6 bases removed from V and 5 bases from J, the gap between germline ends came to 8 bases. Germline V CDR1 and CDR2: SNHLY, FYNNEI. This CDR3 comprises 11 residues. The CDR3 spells CASSSRDEQYF. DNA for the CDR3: TGTGCCAGCAGCTCCCGGGACGAGCAGTACTTC.

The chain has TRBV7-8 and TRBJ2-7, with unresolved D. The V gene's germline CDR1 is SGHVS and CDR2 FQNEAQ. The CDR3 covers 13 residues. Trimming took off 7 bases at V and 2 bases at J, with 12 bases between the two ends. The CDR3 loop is CASTPEATYEQYF. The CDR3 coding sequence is TGTGCCAGCACCCCTGAAGCGACCTACGAGCAGTACTTC.

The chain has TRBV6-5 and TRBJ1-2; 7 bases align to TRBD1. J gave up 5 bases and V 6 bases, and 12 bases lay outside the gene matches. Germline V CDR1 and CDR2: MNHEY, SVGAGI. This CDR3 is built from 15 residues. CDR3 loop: CASSPEQGQIYGYTF. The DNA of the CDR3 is TGTGCCAGCAGCCCAGAACAGGGACAGATATATGGCTACACCTTC.

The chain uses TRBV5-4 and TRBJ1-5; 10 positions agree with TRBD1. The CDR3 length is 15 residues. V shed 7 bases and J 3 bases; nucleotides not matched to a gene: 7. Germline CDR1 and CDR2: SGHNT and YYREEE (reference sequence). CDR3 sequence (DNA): TGTGCCAGCTCATCTGGGACAGGGGTCAATCAGCCCCAGCATTTT. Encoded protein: CASSSGTGVNQPQHF. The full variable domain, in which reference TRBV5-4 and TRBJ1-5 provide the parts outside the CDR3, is ETGVTQSPTHLIKTRGQQVTLRCSSQSGHNTVSWYQQALGQGPQFIFQYYREEENGRGNFPPRFSGLQFPNYSSELNVNALELDDSALYLCASSSGTGVNQPQHFGDGTRLSIL.

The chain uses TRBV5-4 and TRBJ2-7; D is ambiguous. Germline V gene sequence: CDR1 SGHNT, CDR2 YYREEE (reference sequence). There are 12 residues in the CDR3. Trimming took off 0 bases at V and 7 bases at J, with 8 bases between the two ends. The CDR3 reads CASSLVSEEQYF. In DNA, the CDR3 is TGTGCCAGCAGCTTGGTATCAGAAGAGCAGTACTTC.

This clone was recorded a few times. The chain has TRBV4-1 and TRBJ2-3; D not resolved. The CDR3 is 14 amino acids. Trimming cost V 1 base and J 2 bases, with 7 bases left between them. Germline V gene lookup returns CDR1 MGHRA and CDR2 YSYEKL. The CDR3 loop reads CASSQVLLTDTQYF. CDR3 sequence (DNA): TGCGCCAGCAGCCAAGTACTTCTCACAGATACGCAGTATTTT.

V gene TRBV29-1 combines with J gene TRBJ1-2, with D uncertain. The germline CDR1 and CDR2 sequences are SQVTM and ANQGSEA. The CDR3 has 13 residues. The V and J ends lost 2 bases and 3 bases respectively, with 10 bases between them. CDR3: CSVEPTVDYGYTF. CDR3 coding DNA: TGCAGCGTTGAACCAACTGTCGACTATGGCTACACCTTC.

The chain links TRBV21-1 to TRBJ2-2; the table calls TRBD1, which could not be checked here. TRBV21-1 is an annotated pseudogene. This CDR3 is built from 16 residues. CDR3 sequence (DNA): TGTGCCAGCAGACCGCGGACAGGGCGAAAGCCCGGGGAGCTGTTTTTT. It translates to CASRPRTGRKPGELFF.

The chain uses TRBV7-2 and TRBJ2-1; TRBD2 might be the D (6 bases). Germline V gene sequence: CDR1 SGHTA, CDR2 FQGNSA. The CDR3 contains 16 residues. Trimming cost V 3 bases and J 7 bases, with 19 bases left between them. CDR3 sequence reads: CASSLPRGRGGNEQFF. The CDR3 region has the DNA TGTGCCAGCAGCTTGCCGCGAGGGCGGGGCGGGAATGAGCAGTTCTTC.

The CDR3 bases are TGTGCCAGCAGCTCCCGGACAGGGCTCACCTACGAGCAGTACTTC. Translation gives CASSSRTGLTYEQYF. The chain combines TRBV5-4 with TRBJ2-7; TRBD1 matches 8 bases. Germline loops: CDR1 SGHNT, CDR2 YYREEE (reference sequence). This CDR3 has 15 residues. V trimming: 3 bases; J trimming: 2 bases; junction bases outside the gene matches: 7.